This entry concerns a single T cell receptor (beta chain). Unique molecular identifiers were built into the TCRbeta library. TCRdb processed the PCR reads anew with MiXCR; each CDR3 protein has one entry. The sample includes about 360,000 distinct CDR3 sequences, approximately 12% seen only once; the top ten take about 4%. V gave up 2 bases and J gave up 4 bases, with 8 bases separating them. Looked up from germline, CDR1 is SNHLY and CDR2 is FYNNEI. The CDR3 has 13 amino acids. The entry originates in a study of T-cell reconstitution after alpha-beta-depleted transplantation in children. The sample here was PBMCs, taken from the stem cell graft. This sequence originates from a human donor who donated a stem cell graft to a child with Fanconi anemia. The chain links TRBV2 to TRBJ1-2; no clear D. The CDR3 DNA reads TGTGCCAGCAGTGAATCGGTCGGCTATGGCTACACCTTC. It yields the protein CASSESVGYGYTF.